This T cell receptor beta chain was captured in a study of cytomegalovirus exposure and HLA in healthy donors. Study-level background: Among about 190 million T cells, an earlier analysis found roughly 110 million unique TCR beta sequences.

Study-level points and caveats: About 87% or about 30% of the time was how often most TCR beta V segments were productive, according to an earlier analysis. Immune exposure information available was restricted to CMV serostatus. Sequencing depth across donors, presence/absence analyses assumed, was roughly uniform.

There are 14 residues in the CDR3. V was trimmed by 3 bases and J by 8 bases, leaving 16 bases between them. Germline V gives CDR1 GTSNPN, CDR2 SVGIG (reference sequence). The PCR had 60 Vbeta and 13 Jbeta primers. The method was immunoSEQ multiplex PCR; TCRdb's version includes in-frame clones alone and lacks a portion of them. The sample holds 150,000 or so clones, over 65% seen once. As to this clone: Its antigen is undetermined.

This sequence joins TRBV30 and TRBJ1-4, with a possible D match to TRBD1 (5 bases). This receptor was identified in a young man in good health and CMV-seropositive. The sample taken for sequencing was PBMCs. The CDR3 here is CAWRAGLSGEKLFF. The CDR3 coding sequence is TGTGCCTGGAGAGCGGGGCTATCGGGGGAAAAACTGTTTTTT.